This T cell receptor beta chain was found in a study of CD8 T cells in ankylosing spondylitis. Study results and caveats: Disease-linked clones displayed a CD8+ phenotype and appeared relatively rarely in peripheral blood. Previous work reported some of these motif variants in the synovial fluid and blood of reactive arthritis. What appeared characteristic of ankylosing spondylitis blood was a TCR beta motif of fewer than ten highly homologous variants.

In germline, CDR1 is DFQATT, CDR2 SNEGSKA (reference sequence). The CDR3 totals 15 residues. J lost 4 bases, V lost 0 bases, and 5 bases had no gene match. Molecular-barcoded quantitative 5'-RACE produced these TCR beta libraries. TCRdb re-called the 5' RACE reads through MiXCR, storing one row per CDR3 protein. The data hold 250,000 to 400,000 distinct CDR3 sequences, with roughly 12% observed a single time. Turning to this clonotype: Antigen unknown.

The chain uses TRBV20-1 and TRBJ2-1; 8 nucleotides match TRBD2. What was sequenced was blood, either unsorted or a sorted T cell fraction (not recorded which). The clonotype originates from a female donor with ankylosing spondylitis or in good health (not recorded which). The CDR3 coding sequence is TGCAGTGCTAGAGATCTCGGGGGGGCTTACAATGAGCAGTTCTTC. Translated: CSARDLGGAYNEQFF.